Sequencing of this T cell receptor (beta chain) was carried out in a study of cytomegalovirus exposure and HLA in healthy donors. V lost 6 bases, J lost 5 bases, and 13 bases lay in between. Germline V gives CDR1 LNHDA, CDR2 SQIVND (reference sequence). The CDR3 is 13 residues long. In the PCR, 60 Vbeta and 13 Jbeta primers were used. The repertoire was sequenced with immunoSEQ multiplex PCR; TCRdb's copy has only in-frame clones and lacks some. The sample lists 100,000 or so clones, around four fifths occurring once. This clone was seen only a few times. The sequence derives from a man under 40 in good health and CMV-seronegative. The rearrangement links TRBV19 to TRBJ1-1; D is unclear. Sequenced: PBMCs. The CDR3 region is CASSSGLGTEAFF. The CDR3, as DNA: TGTGCCAGTAGCAGCGGTCTCGGTACTGAAGCTTTCTTT.